The next 15 T cell receptor beta chains were all read from a single sample in a study of vaccination and CD4 T cells after COVID-19. Cultured CD4+ T cells had their DNA profiled by the Oncomine TCR Beta short-read assay. One entry per CDR3 protein results from TCRdb running MiXCR on the PCR reads. The sample includes roughly 18,000 distinct CDR3 sequences, around 43% of them seen just once. No cognate antigen is known for these TCRs. Stated time point: late sampling 161 to 241 days after vaccination in a few convalescent patients. The sample's treatment: approximately 9-day PBMC culture with coronavirus spike peptide pools or control peptides (ViraFEST assay). Here the sequenced sample was CD4+ T cells from blood, cultured in vitro, taken about 7 months after SARS-CoV-2 vaccination. Receptors were obtained from a human donor who had recovered from COVID-19.

The chain is built from TRBV18 and TRBJ1-6, with TRBD1 matching over 7 bases. The V and J ends lost 3 bases and 6 bases, in that order; junction bases with no gene match: 5. The CDR3 spans 15 residues. Germline CDR1 and CDR2: KGHSH and LQKENI. The CDR3 bases are TGTGCCAGCTCACCGCTAGGGACAGCTAATTCACCCCTCCACTTT. Its translation: CASSPLGTANSPLHF.

This clonotype was observed a few times. This sequence joins TRBV20-1 and TRBJ2-3, with D possibly being TRBD2 (5 bases). There are 12 residues in the CDR3. The germline CDR1 and CDR2 sequences are DFQATT and SNEGSKA (reference sequence). Deletions cut 3 bases from V and 3 bases from J, with 7 bases between. The CDR3 DNA reads TGCAGTGCTAGTCGCGGGACAGATACGCAGTATTTT. It is translated as CSASRGTDTQYF.

The chain joins TRBV6-1 to TRBJ2-2; 9 bases fit TRBD1. V dropped 6 bases and J dropped 1; count of bases not matched to a gene: 0. The germline V gene has CDR1 MNHNS and CDR2 SASEGT. The CDR3 runs to 14 residues. The CDR3 DNA sequence: TGTGCCAGCAGGGGACAGGGGAACACCGGGGAGCTGTTTTTT. This translates into CASRGQGNTGELFF.

This rearrangement joins TRBV7-9 to TRBJ1-5; no clear D. The CDR3 consists of 12 residues. Germline CDR1 reads SEHNR; CDR2 reads FQNEAQ (reference sequence). The V end was cut by 5 bases, the J end by 7 bases, with 9 bases between. The CDR3 region is CASSNPGQPQHF. The CDR3 coding sequence is TGTGCCAGCAGCAACCCGGGACAGCCCCAGCATTTT.

This clonotype was counted a few times. The chain recombines TRBV12-3 or TRBV12-4 with TRBJ1-1; TRBD1 is a possible D gene (5 bases). The CDR3 extends over 13 amino acids. Trimming left V 7 bases short and J 8 bases short, with 17 bases between. CDR3 residues: CASINHRDGEAFF. The CDR3 DNA follows: TGTGCCAGCATTAACCACCGGGACGGCGAAGCTTTCTTT.

This clonotype has just a few counts. The V gene is TRBV28, the J gene TRBJ2-2, with D uncertain. This CDR3 spans 11 amino acids. From germline, CDR1 is MDHEN and CDR2 SYDVKM. Trimming cost V 6 bases and J 7 bases, with 6 bases left between them. Here the CDR3 DNA reads TGTGCCAGCAGCCCCCTCGGGGAGCTGTTTTTT. Its protein product is CASSPLGELFF. The variable domain in full, completed from reference TRBV28 and TRBJ2-2, reads DVKVTQSSRYLVKRTGEKVFLECVQDMDHENMFWYRQDPGLGLRLIYFSYDVKMKEKGDIPEGYSVSREKKERFSLILESASTNQTSMYLCASSPLGELFFGEGSRLTVL.

The genes are TRBV7-9 and TRBJ1-1; weak D call: TRBD1 (6 bases). Germline assignment: CDR1 SEHNR and CDR2 FQNEAQ (reference sequence). The CDR3 is 15 amino acids. The ends were cut back, 2 bases at V and 0 bases at J, with 10 bases in the middle. CDR3 in DNA: TGTGCCAGCAGCTTATATCGGGGGCTGAACACTGAAGCTTTCTTT. Translation: CASSLYRGLNTEAFF. Supplemented by reference TRBV7-9 and TRBJ1-1, the full variable domain reads DTGVSQNPRHKITKRGQNVTFRCDPISEHNRLYWYRQTLGQGPEFLTYFQNEAQLEKSRLLSDRFSAERPKGSFSTLEIQRTEQGDSAMYLCASSLYRGLNTEAFFGQGTRLTVV.

The chain links TRBV2 to TRBJ2-6; D assignment may be TRBD1 or TRBD2 (5 bases each). The ends were cut back, 7 bases at V and 0 bases at J, with 13 bases in the middle. The CDR3 has 16 amino acids. Germline V lookup: CDR1 SNHLY, CDR2 FYNNEI. CDR3 sequence (DNA): TGTGCCAGCATTCGGGACGGTATCTCTGGGGCCAACGTCCTGACTTTC. This translates into CASIRDGISGANVLTF.

The chain recombines TRBV7-3 with TRBJ2-1, with 7 bases that match TRBD1. The J segment lost 13 bases and the V segment lost 4 bases, leaving 7 bases of the junction unmatched. This CDR3 spans 12 amino acids. Germline V gene sequence: CDR1 SGHTA, CDR2 FQGTGA. CDR3 protein: CASSSRTGVQFF. DNA for the CDR3: TGTGCCAGCAGCTCTCGGACAGGTGTCCAGTTCTTC.

The chain is built from TRBV1 and TRBJ1-1; the DNA was not compared with TRBD1, the D call given in the table. TRBV1 is reported as a pseudogene. This CDR3 has 15 amino acids. The CDR3 sequence is CTSSHGGGANTEAFF. In DNA form, the CDR3 reads TGCACCAGCAGCCATGGTGGGGGCGCGAACACTGAAGCTTTCTTT.

The chain carries TRBV20-1 and TRBJ1-6, with TRBD1 matching 7 bases. Trimming at V came to 2 bases and at J to 8 bases, leaving 6 bases not matched to a gene. Germline V gives CDR1 DFQATT, CDR2 SNEGSKA (reference sequence). CDR3 size: 14 residues. CDR3 DNA: TGCAGTGCTAGACGGGACAGTCAGGATTCACCCCTCCACTTT. This translates into CSARRDSQDSPLHF.

This clonotype is categorized as medium-sized (0.01 to 0.1%). The chain employs TRBV6-1 and TRBJ1-6; a possible D gene is TRBD1 (5 bases). Per the germline V gene, CDR1 is MNHNS and CDR2 is SASEGT. The CDR3 loop spans 15 amino acids. Trimming stripped 3 bases from V and 11 bases from J, with 17 bases between. CDR3 in amino acids: CASSEQTKGTTPLHF. CDR3 nucleotide sequence: TGTGCCAGCAGTGAGCAGACAAAAGGGACGACACCCCTCCACTTT.

The chain combines TRBV2 with TRBJ1-5; D remains unclear. The germline V gene has CDR1 SNHLY and CDR2 FYNNEI. This CDR3 comprises 12 residues. The V end was cut by 2 bases, the J end by 6 bases, with 5 bases between. The CDR3: CASSERGQPQHF. The CDR3 DNA is TGTGCCAGCAGTGAAAGAGGTCAGCCCCAGCATTTT.

This chain uses TRBV18 with TRBJ2-7, with TRBD2 identical over 7 bases. The CDR3 runs 14 residues. Trimming removed 8 bases from V and 0 bases from J; junction bases left unmatched: 7. Germline CDR1 KGHSH, CDR2 LQKENI. In nucleotides, the CDR3 is TGTGCCAGCGCTAGCGGTCAGAGCTCCTACGAGCAGTACTTC. Translated: CASASGQSSYEQYF.

This chain joins TRBV20-1 and TRBJ2-1; the match to TRBD1 covers 7 bases. Germline loops: CDR1 DFQATT, CDR2 SNEGSKA (reference sequence). There are 16 residues in the CDR3. Unmatched junction bases numbered 13, after V lost 2 bases and J lost 6 bases. CDR3 sequence: CSARHHRGRGSNEQFF. The CDR3 region has the DNA TGCAGTGCTAGACATCACCGGGGCAGGGGGAGCAATGAGCAGTTCTTC.